This T cell receptor beta chain is drawn from a study of cytomegalovirus exposure and HLA in healthy donors. Worth noting for this clone: As yet, its antigen is unknown.

Study observations and caveats: Prior analysis indicated that the majority of TCR beta V segments exhibited productivity approximately 87% or approximately 30% of the time. Certain indistinguishable V segments, among them TRBV6-2 and TRBV6-3, were excluded. A list of around 150 TCR beta chains associated with cytomegalovirus was given.

The PCR was carried out with 60 Vbeta primers and 13 Jbeta primers. The data were produced by immunoSEQ multiplex PCR, yet TCRdb's version contains in-frame clones alone and is incomplete. The sample has under 65,000 clones, around 80% seen once. J lost 14 bases, V lost 7 bases, and 15 bases had no gene match. The germline V gene has CDR1 SQVTM and CDR2 ANQGSEA. This CDR3 is 14 amino acids long. The TCR comes from a man aged 25 to 40 in good health and CMV-seropositive. Sequencing used PBMCs. The rearrangement joins TRBV29-1 to TRBJ1-4, with 11 bases fitting TRBD1. The CDR3 bases are TGCAGCGCGGACGCCGGGACAGGGGGTGGTTTTCTGTTTTTT. The encoded protein is CSADAGTGGGFLFF.